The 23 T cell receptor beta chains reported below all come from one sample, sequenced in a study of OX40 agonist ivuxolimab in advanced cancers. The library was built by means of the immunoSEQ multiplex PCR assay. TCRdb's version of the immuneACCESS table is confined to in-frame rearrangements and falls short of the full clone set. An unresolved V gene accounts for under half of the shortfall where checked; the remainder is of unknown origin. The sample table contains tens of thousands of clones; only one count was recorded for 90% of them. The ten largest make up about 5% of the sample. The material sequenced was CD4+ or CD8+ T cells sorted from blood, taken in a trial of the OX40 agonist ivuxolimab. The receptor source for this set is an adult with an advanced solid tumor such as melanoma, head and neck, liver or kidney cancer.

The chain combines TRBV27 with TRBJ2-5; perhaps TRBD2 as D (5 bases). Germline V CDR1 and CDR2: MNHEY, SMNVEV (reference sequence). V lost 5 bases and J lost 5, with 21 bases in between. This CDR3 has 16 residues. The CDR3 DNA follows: TGTGCCAGCAGTCCTAGGTCCCCTTCCCGCGGGGAGACCCAGTACTTC. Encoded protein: CASSPRSPSRGETQYF.

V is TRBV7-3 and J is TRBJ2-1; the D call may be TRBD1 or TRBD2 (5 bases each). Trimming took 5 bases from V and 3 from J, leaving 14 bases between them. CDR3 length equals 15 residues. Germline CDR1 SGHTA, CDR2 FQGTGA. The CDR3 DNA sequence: TGTGCCAGCAGCACCGGGGCCGGGGTCTACAATGAGCAGTTCTTC. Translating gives CASSTGAGVYNEQFF.

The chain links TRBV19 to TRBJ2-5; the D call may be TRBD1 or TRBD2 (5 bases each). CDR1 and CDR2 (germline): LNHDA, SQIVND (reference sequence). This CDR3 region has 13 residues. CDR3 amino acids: CASAGQQRGTQYF. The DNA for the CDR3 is TGTGCTAGCGCCGGACAACAGAGAGGGACCCAGTACTTC.

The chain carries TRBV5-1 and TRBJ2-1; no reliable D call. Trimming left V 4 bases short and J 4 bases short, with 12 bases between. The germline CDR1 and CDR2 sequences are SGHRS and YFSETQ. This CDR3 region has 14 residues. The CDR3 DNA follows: TGCGCCAGCAGCCCACCCCCCGATTACAATGAGCAGTTCTTC. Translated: CASSPPPDYNEQFF.

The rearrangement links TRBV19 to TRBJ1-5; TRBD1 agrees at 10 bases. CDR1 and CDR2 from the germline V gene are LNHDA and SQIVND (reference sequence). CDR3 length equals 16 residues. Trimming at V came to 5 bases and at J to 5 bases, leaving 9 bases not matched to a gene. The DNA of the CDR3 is TGTGCCAGTAGTTCTCCGACAGGGGGCCGGGATCAGCCCCAGCATTTT. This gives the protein CASSSPTGGRDQPQHF.

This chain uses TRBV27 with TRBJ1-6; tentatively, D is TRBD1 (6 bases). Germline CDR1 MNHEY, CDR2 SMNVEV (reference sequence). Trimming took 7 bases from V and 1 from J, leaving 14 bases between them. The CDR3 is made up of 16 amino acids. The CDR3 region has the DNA TGTGCCAGCAAGCAGGGGATTGGGTCCTATAATTCACCCCTCCACTTT. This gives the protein CASKQGIGSYNSPLHF.

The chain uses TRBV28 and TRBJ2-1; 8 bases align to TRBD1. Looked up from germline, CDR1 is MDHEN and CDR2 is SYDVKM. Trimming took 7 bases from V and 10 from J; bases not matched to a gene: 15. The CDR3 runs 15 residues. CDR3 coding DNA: TGTGCCAGCACCCGACAGGGGTCCCCCTACATGGAGCAGTTCTTC. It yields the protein CASTRQGSPYMEQFF.

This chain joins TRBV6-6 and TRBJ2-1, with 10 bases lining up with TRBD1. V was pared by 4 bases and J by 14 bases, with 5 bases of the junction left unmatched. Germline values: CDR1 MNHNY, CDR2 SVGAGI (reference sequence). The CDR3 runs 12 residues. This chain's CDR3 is CASSSGQGGKFF. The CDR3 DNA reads TGTGCCAGCAGTTCCGGACAGGGGGGAAAGTTCTTC.

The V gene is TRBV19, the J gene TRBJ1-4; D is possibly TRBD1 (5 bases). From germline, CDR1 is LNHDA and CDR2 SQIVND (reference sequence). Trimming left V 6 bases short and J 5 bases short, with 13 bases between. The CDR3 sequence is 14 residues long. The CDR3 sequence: CASSPGRANEKLFF. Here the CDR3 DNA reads TGTGCCAGTAGCCCGGGACGGGCGAATGAAAAACTGTTTTTT.

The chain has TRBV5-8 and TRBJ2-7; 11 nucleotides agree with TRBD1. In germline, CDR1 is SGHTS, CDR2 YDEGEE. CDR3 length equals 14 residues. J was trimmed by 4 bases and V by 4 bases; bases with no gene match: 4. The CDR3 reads CASSPGDRGYEQYF. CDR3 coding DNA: TGTGCCAGCAGCCCGGGGGACAGGGGGTACGAGCAGTACTTC.

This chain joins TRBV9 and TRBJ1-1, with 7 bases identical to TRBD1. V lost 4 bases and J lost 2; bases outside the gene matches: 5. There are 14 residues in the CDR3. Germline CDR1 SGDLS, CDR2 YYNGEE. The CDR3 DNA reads TGTGCCAGCAGCAACAGGGACAGAAACACTGAAGCTTTCTTT. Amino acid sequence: CASSNRDRNTEAFF.

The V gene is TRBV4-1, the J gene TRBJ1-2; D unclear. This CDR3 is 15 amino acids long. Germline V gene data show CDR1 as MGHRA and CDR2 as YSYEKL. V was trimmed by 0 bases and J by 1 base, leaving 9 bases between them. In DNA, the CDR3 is TGCGCCAGCAGCCAAGAATCTGCTAATAACTATGGCTACACCTTC. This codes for CASSQESANNYGYTF.

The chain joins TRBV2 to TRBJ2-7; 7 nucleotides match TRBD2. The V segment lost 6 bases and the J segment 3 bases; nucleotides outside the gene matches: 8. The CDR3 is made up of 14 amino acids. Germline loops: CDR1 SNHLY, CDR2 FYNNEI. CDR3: CASRGSSGGYEQYF. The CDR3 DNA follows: TGTGCCAGCAGGGGCTCCTCGGGGGGCTACGAGCAGTACTTC.

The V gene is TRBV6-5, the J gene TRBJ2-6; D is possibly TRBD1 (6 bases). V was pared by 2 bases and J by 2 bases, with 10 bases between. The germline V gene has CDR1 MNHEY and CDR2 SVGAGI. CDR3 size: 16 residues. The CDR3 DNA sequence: TGTGCCAGCAGTTACGGGGGCAGGCCTGGGGCCAACGTCCTGACTTTC. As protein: CASSYGGRPGANVLTF.

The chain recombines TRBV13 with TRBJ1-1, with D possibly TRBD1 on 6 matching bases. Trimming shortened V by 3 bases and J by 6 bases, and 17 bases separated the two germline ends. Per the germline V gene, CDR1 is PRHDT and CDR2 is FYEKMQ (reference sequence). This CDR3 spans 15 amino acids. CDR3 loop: CASSLRGAKGAEAFF. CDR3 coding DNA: TGTGCCAGCAGCTTGAGGGGGGCCAAGGGGGCTGAAGCTTTCTTT.

DNA of the CDR3: TGTGCCAGCAGCCGACAGGGGAGCACCGGGGAGCTGTTTTTT. Its protein is CASSRQGSTGELFF. J is TRBJ2-2 and V is TRBV7-9, with 8 bases that match TRBD1. This CDR3 has 14 residues. J was trimmed by 4 bases and V by 5 bases; bases with no gene match: 3. Germline lookup yields CDR1 SEHNR and CDR2 FQNEAQ (reference sequence).

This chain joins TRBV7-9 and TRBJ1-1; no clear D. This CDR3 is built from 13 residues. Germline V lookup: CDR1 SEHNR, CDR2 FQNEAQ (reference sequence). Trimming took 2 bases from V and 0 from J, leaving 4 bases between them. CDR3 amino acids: CASSLQMNTEAFF. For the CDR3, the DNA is TGTGCCAGCAGCTTACAAATGAACACTGAAGCTTTCTTT.

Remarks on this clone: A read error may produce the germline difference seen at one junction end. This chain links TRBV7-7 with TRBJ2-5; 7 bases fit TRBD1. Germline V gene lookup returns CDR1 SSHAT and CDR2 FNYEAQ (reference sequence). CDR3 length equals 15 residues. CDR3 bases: TGTGCTAGCAGCTTATCGGGACAGCCTTGGGGGACCCAGTACTTC. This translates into CASSLSGQPWGTQYF.

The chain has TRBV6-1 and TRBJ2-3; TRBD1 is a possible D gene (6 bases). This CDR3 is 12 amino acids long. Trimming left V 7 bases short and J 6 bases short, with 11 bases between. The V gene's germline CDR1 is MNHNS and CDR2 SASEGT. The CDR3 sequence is CASIYRADTQYF. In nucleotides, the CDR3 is TGTGCCAGCATATACAGGGCGGATACGCAGTATTTT.

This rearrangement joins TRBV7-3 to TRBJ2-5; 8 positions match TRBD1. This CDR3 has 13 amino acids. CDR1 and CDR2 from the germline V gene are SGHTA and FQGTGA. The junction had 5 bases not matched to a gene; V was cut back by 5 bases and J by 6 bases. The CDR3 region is CASSPQGDQTQYF. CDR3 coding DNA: TGTGCCAGCAGCCCACAGGGGGATCAGACCCAGTACTTC.

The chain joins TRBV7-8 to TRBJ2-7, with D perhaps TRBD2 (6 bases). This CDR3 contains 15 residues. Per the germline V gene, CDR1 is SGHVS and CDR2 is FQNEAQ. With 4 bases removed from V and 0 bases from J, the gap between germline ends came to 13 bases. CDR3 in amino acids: CASSSGRGGSYEQYF. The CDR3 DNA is TGTGCCAGCAGCTCAGGGCGGGGTGGCTCCTACGAGCAGTACTTC.

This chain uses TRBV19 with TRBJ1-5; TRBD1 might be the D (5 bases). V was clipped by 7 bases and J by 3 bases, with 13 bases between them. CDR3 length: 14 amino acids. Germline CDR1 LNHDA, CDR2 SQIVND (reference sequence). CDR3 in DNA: TGTGCCAGTAATAGCCGGGACCTCAATCAGCCCCAGCATTTT. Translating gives CASNSRDLNQPQHF.

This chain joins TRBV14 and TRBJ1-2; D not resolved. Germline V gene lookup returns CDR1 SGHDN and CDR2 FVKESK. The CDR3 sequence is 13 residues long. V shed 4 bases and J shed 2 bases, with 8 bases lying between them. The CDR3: CASSPDRNYGYTF. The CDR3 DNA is TGTGCCAGCAGCCCCGATCGGAACTATGGCTACACCTTC.